The text below deals with one T cell receptor (beta chain). The antigen remains undetermined. The data were taken from a study of cytomegalovirus exposure and HLA in healthy donors. Points from the study as a whole: When a later analysis was performed, an Asian-associated ancestry cluster reportedly had fewer N-insertions than the roughly 670-donor mean. Researchers reported in a later analysis that common viral pathogens appeared linked to several top clusters.

The germline V gene encodes CDR1 SEHNR and CDR2 FQNEAQ (reference sequence). V lost 3 bases, J lost 5 bases, and 4 bases stayed unmatched. The length of the CDR3 is 14 residues. Primers included in the PCR were 60 Vbeta and 13 Jbeta primers. Generated by immunoSEQ multiplex PCR, the TCRdb table keeps only in-frame clones and is missing some. The sample yields about 160,000 clones, 60% to 70% seen once. The sample taken for sequencing was PBMCs. The chain is built from TRBV7-9 and TRBJ2-7, with 10 bases aligning to TRBD1. The sequence derives from a woman in her sixties in good health and CMV-seropositive. For the CDR3, the DNA is TGTGCCAGCAGCTTTTTGGGGACAGGGGACGAGCAGTACTTC. Encoded protein: CASSFLGTGDEQYF.